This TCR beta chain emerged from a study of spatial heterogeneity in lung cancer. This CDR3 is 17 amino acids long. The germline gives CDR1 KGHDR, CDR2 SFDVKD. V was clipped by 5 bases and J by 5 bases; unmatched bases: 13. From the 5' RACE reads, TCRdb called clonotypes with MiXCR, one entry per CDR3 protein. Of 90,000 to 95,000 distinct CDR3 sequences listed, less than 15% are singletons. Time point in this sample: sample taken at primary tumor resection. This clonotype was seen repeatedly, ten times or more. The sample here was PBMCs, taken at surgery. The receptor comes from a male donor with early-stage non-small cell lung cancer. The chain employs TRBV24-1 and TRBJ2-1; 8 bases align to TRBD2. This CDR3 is CATSGIERGQSNNEQFF. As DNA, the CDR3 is TGTGCCACCAGTGGGATCGAGCGGGGGCAAAGCAACAATGAGCAGTTCTTC.